The 10 T cell receptor beta chains below come from one sample, sequenced in a study of Tregs in tolerant kidney transplant recipients. Profiling relied on immunoSEQ multiplex PCR, and the TCRdb table lists in-frame clones only, not all of them. The repertoire consists of fewer than 80,000 clones, with 98% occurring once and the leading ten covering approximately 0.34%. The material was Tregs from blood, obtained before the transplant. The receptor set was obtained from a human donor who received a combined kidney and bone marrow transplant.

V and J are TRBV11-1 and TRBJ2-5, with D perhaps matching TRBD1 (6 bases). Trimming removed 6 bases at V and 0 bases at J, with 8 bases between. Germline V gives CDR1 SGHAT, CDR2 FQDESV (reference sequence). This CDR3 has 13 amino acids. CDR3 amino acids: CASSQGYQETQYF. The CDR3 DNA reads TGTGCCAGCAGTCAGGGGTACCAAGAGACCCAGTACTTC.

The CDR3 region is CASSFDRTGANVLTF. CDR3 nucleotide sequence: TGTGCCAGCAGCTTCGACAGAACTGGGGCCAACGTCCTGACTTTC. This sequence joins TRBV7-2 and TRBJ2-6, with D possibly being TRBD1 (5 bases). The V end was cut by 3 bases, the J end by 2 bases, with 8 bases between. CDR3 size: 15 residues. The germline V gene has CDR1 SGHTA and CDR2 FQGNSA.

V usage is TRBV30 and J usage is TRBJ2-1, with D maybe TRBD2 (6 bases). Germline V gene sequence: CDR1 GTSNPN, CDR2 SVGIG (reference sequence). The CDR3 runs 15 residues. The ends were cut back, 4 bases at V and 2 bases at J, with 15 bases in the middle. CDR3 loop: CAWTGGGTPYNEQFF. DNA for the CDR3: TGTGCCTGGACGGGTGGCGGGACGCCCTACAATGAGCAGTTCTTC.

The chain links TRBV6-1 to TRBJ2-1; 10 bases agree with TRBD1. V was pared by 9 bases and J by 4 bases, with 6 bases of the junction left unmatched. Looked up from germline, CDR1 is MNHNS and CDR2 is SASEGT. The CDR3 loop spans 14 amino acids. The CDR3 DNA reads TGTGCCAGTCACCGGGACAGGGGATACAATGAGCAGTTCTTC. It yields the protein CASHRDRGYNEQFF.

The V gene is TRBV25-1, the J gene TRBJ1-2, with D uncertain. V was trimmed by 4 bases and J by 4 bases, leaving 13 bases between them. Germline CDR1 and CDR2: MGHDK and SYGVNS. This CDR3 spans 14 amino acids. The CDR3 sequence is CASSAAYQAYGYTF. The CDR3 DNA sequence: TGTGCCAGCAGTGCCGCCTATCAAGCCTATGGCTACACCTTC.

The chain employs TRBV7-3 and TRBJ2-5; tentative D call: TRBD2 (5 bases). The V end lost 2 bases, the J end lost 0 bases, and 10 bases lay between the germline ends. The CDR3 loop spans 15 amino acids. The germline V gene has CDR1 SGHTA and CDR2 FQGTGA. The CDR3 protein is CASSLGGLNQETQYF. CDR3 DNA sequence: TGTGCCAGCAGCTTAGGCGGACTTAACCAAGAGACCCAGTACTTC. Full variable domain (rest looked up from reference TRBV7-3 and TRBJ2-5): GAGVSQTPSNKVTEKGKYVELRCDPISGHTALYWYRQSLGQGPEFLIYFQGTGAADDSGLPNDRFFAVRPEGSVSTLKIQRTERGDSAVYLCASSLGGLNQETQYFGPGTRLLVL.

V gene TRBV19 combines with J gene TRBJ1-2; D possibly corresponds to TRBD1 (5 bases). Germline V CDR1 and CDR2: LNHDA, SQIVND (reference sequence). Deletions cut 2 bases from V and 4 bases from J, with 14 bases between. The CDR3 length is 15 residues. The CDR3 DNA follows: TGTGCCAGTAGTATAAACCCCGCGGGGGGCTATGGCTACACCTTC. Translation: CASSINPAGGYGYTF.

The V and J genes are TRBV4-3 and TRBJ2-1; D is undetermined. V was pared by 0 bases and J by 8 bases, with 8 bases between. The CDR3 extends over 13 amino acids. Germline lookup yields CDR1 LGHNA and CDR2 YSLEER. The CDR3 nucleotides read TGCGCCAGCAGCCAAGATTTTGCGTATGAGCAGTTCTTC. Amino acids: CASSQDFAYEQFF.

The chain employs TRBV7-8 and TRBJ1-4; TRBD1 might be the D (5 bases). V lost 5 bases and J lost 4, with 20 bases in between. In germline, CDR1 is SGHVS, CDR2 FQNEAQ. This CDR3 has 17 residues. CDR3 coding DNA: TGTGCCAGCAGCCCCCCCGGAAGTTGGGGGGATAATGAAAAACTGTTTTTT. It encodes CASSPPGSWGDNEKLFF.

This sequence joins TRBV15 and TRBJ2-7; 9 bases fit TRBD2. Germline trimming cut 0 bases from V and 2 bases from J; bases unmatched to any gene: 5. Germline CDR1 is LNHNV and CDR2 is YYDKDF (reference sequence). The CDR3 has 16 residues. The chain's CDR3 is CATSREGASGAYEQYF. The CDR3, as DNA: TGTGCCACCAGCAGAGAAGGTGCTAGCGGGGCCTACGAGCAGTACTTC.